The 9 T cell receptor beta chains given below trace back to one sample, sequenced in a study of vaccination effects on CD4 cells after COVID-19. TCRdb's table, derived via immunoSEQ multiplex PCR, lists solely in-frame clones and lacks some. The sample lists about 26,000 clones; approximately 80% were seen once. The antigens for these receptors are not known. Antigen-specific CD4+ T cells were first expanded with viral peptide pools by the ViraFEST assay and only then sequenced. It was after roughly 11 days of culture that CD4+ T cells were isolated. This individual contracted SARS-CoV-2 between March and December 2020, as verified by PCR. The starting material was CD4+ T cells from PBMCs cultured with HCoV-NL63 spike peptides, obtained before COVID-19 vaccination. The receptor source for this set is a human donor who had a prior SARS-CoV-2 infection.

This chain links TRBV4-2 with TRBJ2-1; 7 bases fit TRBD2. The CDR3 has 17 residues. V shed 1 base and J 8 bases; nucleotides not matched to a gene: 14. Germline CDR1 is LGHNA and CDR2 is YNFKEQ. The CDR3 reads CASSQGFFSGNFYEQFF. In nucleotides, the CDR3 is TGTGCCAGCAGCCAAGGATTTTTCAGCGGGAATTTCTATGAGCAGTTCTTC.

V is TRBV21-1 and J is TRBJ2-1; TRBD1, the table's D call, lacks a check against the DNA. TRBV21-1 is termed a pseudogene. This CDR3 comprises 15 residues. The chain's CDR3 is CASSNLRQGYNEQFF. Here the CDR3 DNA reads TGTGCCAGCAGCAATTTGAGACAGGGGTACAATGAGCAGTTCTTC.

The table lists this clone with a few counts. CDR3: CASSLLGFSGTEAFF. DNA of the CDR3: TGTGCCAGCAGCCTATTGGGGTTCTCTGGCACTGAAGCTTTCTTT. The chain employs TRBV3-1 (or the pseudogene TRBV3-2) and TRBJ1-1; D uncertain. The germline V gene encodes CDR1 LGHDT and CDR2 YNNKEL (reference sequence). Between the trimmed V and J ends, which lost 4 bases and 4 bases, there was a span of 16 bases. There are 15 residues in the CDR3.

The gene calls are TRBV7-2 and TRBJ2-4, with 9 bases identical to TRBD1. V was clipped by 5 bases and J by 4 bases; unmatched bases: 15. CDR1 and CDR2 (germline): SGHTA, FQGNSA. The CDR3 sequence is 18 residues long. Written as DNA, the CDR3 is TGTGCCAGCAGCACAAGGTCCGGGACAGGGACTATTAAAAACATTCAGTACTTC. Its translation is CASSTRSGTGTIKNIQYF. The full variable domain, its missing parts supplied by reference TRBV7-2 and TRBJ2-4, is GAGVSQSPSNKVTEKGKDVELRCDPISGHTALYWYRQSLGQGLEFLIYFQGNSAPDKSGLPSDRFSAERTGGSVSTLTIQRTQQEDSAVYLCASSTRSGTGTIKNIQYFGAGTRLSVL.

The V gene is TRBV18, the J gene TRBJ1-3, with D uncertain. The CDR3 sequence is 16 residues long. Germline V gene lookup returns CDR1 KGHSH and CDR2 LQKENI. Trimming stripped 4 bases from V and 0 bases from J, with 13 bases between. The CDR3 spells CASSQDGPFSGNTIYF. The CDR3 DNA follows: TGTGCCAGCTCACAGGACGGGCCATTCTCTGGAAACACCATATATTTT.

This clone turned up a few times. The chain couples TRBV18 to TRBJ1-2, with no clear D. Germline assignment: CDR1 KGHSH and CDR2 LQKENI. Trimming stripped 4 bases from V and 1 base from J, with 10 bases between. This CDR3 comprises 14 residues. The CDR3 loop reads CASSRTVDNYGYTF. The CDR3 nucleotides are TGTGCCAGCTCACGGACCGTGGATAACTATGGCTACACCTTC.

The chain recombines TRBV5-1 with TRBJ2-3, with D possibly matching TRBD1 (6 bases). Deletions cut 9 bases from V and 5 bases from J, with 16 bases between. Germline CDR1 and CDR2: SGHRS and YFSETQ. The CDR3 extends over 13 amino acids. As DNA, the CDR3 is TGCGCCACCCAGGGCCAAGGGGGAGATACGCAGTATTTT. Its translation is CATQGQGGDTQYF.

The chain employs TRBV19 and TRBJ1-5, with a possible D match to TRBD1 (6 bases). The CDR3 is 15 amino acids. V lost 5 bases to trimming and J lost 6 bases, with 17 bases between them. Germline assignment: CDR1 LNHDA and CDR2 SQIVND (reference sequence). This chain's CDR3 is CASSPFRGGRQPQHF. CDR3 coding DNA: TGTGCCAGTAGTCCTTTTCGGGGGGGCCGTCAGCCCCAGCATTTT.

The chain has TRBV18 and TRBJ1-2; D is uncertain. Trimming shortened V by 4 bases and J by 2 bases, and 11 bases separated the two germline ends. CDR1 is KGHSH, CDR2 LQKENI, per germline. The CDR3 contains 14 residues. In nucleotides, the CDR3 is TGTGCCAGCTCACAGGGTGGTACGAACTATGGCTACACCTTC. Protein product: CASSQGGTNYGYTF.